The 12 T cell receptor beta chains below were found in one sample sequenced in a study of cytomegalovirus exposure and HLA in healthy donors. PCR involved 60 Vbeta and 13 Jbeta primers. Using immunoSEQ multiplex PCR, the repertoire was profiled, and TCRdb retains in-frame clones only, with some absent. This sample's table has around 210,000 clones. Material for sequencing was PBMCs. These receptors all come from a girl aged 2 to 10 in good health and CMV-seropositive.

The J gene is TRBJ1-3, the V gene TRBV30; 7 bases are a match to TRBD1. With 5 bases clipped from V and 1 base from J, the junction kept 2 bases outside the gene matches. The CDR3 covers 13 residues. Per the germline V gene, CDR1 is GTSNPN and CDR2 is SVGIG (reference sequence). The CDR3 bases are TGTGCCTGGCTGACAGGGTCTGGAAACACCATATATTTT. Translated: CAWLTGSGNTIYF. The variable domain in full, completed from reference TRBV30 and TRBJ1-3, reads SQTIHQWPATLVQPVGSPLSLECTVEGTSNPNLYWYRQAAGRGLQLLFYSVGIGQISSEVPQNLSASRPQDRQFILSSKKLLLSDSGFYLCAWLTGSGNTIYFGEGSWLTVV.

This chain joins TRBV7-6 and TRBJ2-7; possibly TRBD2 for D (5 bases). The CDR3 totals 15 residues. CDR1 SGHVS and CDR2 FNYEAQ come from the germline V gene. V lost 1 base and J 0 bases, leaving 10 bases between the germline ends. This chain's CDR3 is CASSLGSGLSYEQYF. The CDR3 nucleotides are TGTGCCAGCAGCTTAGGCAGCGGACTCTCCTACGAGCAGTACTTC.

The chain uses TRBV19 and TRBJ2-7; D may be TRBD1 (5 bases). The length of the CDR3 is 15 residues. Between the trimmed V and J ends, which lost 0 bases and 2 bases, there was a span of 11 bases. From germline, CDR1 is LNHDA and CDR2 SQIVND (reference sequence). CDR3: CASSIDRQSPYEQYF. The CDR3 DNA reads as TGTGCCAGTAGTATAGATCGACAGAGCCCCTACGAGCAGTACTTC. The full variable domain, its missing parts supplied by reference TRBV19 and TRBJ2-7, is DGGITQSPKYLFRKEGQNVTLSCEQNLNHDAMYWYRQDPGQGLRLIYYSQIVNDFQKGDIAEGYSVSREKKESFPLTVTSAQKNPTAFYLCASSIDRQSPYEQYFGPGTRLTVT.

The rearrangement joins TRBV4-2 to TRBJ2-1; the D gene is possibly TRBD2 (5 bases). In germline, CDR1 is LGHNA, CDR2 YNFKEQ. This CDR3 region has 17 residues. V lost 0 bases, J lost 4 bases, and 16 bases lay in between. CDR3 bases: TGTGCCAGCAGCCAAGACGCGGACTTAGCGAGGTACAATGAGCAGTTCTTC. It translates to CASSQDADLARYNEQFF.

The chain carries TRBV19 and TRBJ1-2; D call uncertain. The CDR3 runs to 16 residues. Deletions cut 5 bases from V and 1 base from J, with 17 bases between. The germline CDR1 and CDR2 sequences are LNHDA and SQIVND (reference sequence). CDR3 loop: CASSHLRESVNYGYTF. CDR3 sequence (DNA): TGTGCCAGTAGTCACCTCCGGGAATCCGTTAACTATGGCTACACCTTC.

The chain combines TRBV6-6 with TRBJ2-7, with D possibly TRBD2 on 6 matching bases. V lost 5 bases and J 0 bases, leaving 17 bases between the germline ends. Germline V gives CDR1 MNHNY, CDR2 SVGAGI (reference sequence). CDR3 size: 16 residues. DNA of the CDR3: TGTGCCAGCAGTACCATTAGCGGAATAACCTCCTACGAGCAGTACTTC. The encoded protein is CASSTISGITSYEQYF.

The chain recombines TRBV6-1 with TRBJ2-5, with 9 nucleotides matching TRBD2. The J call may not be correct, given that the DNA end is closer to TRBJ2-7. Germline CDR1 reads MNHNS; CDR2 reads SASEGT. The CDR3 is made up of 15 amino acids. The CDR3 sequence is CASSELGGRAYEQYF. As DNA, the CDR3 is TGTGCCAGCAGTGAACTAGGCGGGAGGGCGTACGAGCAGTACTTC.

CDR3 DNA: TGTGCCAGTAGTTGGGAGCGGGCCTCCTACAATGAGCAGTTCTTC. It codes for CASSWERASYNEQFF. V is TRBV19 and J is TRBJ2-1; weak D call: TRBD2 (6 bases). CDR1 and CDR2 (germline): LNHDA, SQIVND (reference sequence). V shed 5 bases and J shed 0 bases, with 11 bases lying between them. This CDR3 comprises 15 residues.

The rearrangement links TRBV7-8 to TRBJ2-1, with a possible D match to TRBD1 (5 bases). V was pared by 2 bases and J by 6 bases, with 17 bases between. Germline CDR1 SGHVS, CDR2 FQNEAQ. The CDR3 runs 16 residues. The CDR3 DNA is TGTGCCAGCAGCTTAATAAATCGGGCAGGGCGCAATGAGCAGTTCTTC. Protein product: CASSLINRAGRNEQFF.

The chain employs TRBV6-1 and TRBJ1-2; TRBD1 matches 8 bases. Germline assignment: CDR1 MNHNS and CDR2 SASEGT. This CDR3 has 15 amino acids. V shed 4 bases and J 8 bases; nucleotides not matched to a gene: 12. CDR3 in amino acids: CASSGTGHVFEGYTF. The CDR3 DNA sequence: TGTGCCAGCAGTGGGACAGGGCACGTTTTTGAGGGCTACACCTTC.

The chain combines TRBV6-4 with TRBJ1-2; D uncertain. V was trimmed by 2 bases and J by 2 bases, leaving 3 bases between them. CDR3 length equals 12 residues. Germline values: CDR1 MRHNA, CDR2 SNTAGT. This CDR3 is CASSDENYGYTF. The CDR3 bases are TGTGCCAGCAGTGACGAGAACTATGGCTACACCTTC.

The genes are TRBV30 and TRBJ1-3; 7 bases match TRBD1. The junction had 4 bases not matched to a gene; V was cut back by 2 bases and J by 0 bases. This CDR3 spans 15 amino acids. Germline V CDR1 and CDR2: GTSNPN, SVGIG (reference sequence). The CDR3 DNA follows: TGTGCCTGGAGTCTGACAGGGAACTCTGGAAACACCATATATTTT. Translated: CAWSLTGNSGNTIYF.